This is a list of T cell receptor beta chains from one sample in a study of CD8 T cells in Susac syndrome. Each CDR3 protein gets one entry after TCRdb re-called the immunoSEQ multiplex PCR reads with MiXCR. The sample shows some 300,000 distinct CDR3 sequences, 75% to 85% of them seen only once. Sequenced: CD8+ T cells from PBMCs. The receptors stem from a human donor with multiple sclerosis. CDR3s leave out the opening cysteine and the closing phenylalanine or tryptophan. A D gene is named only where the DNA matches it firmly. Rows give clone size only sometimes, using once, few, many, or a class for an expanded clone.

v_gene: TRBV27; j_gene: TRBJ2-5; d_gene: -; abundance: -; CDR3aa: ASSGTRGALETQY
v_gene: TRBV2; j_gene: TRBJ2-7; d_gene: -; abundance: -; CDR3aa: ASGEYSYEQY
v_gene: TRBV7-9; j_gene: TRBJ2-3; d_gene: -; abundance: -; CDR3aa: ASSSPQTGTLTDTQY
v_gene: TRBV7-6; j_gene: TRBJ1-1; d_gene: -; abundance: -; CDR3aa: ASSLDGGGGNTEAF
v_gene: TRBV11-2; j_gene: TRBJ1-1; d_gene: -; abundance: -; CDR3aa: ASSLAANTEAF
v_gene: TRBV11-2; j_gene: TRBJ1-4; d_gene: TRBD1; abundance: -; CDR3aa: ASSLGAGGFEKLF
v_gene: TRBV6-2/TRBV6-3; j_gene: TRBJ1-1; d_gene: -; abundance: -; CDR3aa: ASRPTIGEYVRNTEAF
v_gene: TRBV7-9; j_gene: TRBJ2-7; d_gene: -; abundance: -; CDR3aa: ASNPSGSSYEQY
v_gene: TRBV7-2; j_gene: TRBJ2-7; d_gene: -; abundance: -; CDR3aa: ASSLRYGRSSYEQY
v_gene: TRBV5-4; j_gene: TRBJ2-7; d_gene: -; abundance: few; CDR3aa: ASSPVGALMGEQY
v_gene: TRBV20-1; j_gene: TRBJ2-7; d_gene: TRBD2; abundance: -; CDR3aa: SARTSGAYEQY
v_gene: TRBV14; j_gene: TRBJ2-1; d_gene: -; abundance: once; CDR3aa: ASSQSSKDEQF
v_gene: TRBV29-1; j_gene: TRBJ2-1; d_gene: TRBD2; abundance: -; CDR3aa: SVGIAGYNEQF
v_gene: TRBV6-5; j_gene: TRBJ1-4; d_gene: -; abundance: once; CDR3aa: ASSYDRTSTNEKLF
v_gene: TRBV19; j_gene: TRBJ1-1; d_gene: -; abundance: -; CDR3aa: ASNRRAGTEAF
v_gene: TRBV20-1; j_gene: TRBJ2-5; d_gene: TRBD1; abundance: -; CDR3aa: SARGQPAETQY
v_gene: TRBV6-2/TRBV6-3; j_gene: TRBJ1-1; d_gene: -; abundance: few; CDR3aa: ASSYAQYTEAF
v_gene: TRBV20-1; j_gene: TRBJ2-7; d_gene: -; abundance: -; CDR3aa: SARVSGAYEQY
v_gene: TRBV19; j_gene: TRBJ2-1; d_gene: -; abundance: once; CDR3aa: ASSLRDTGYEQF
v_gene: TRBV12-3/TRBV12-4; j_gene: TRBJ2-3; d_gene: -; abundance: -; CDR3aa: ASSPEQMRGDTQY
v_gene: TRBV29-1; j_gene: TRBJ1-1; d_gene: -; abundance: -; CDR3aa: SVEDIEETEAF
v_gene: TRBV27; j_gene: TRBJ2-7; d_gene: TRBD2; abundance: -; CDR3aa: ASSSPLAGGPSYEQY
v_gene: TRBV27; j_gene: TRBJ2-3; d_gene: -; abundance: -; CDR3aa: ARPEPPVFTDTQY
v_gene: TRBV28; j_gene: TRBJ2-7; d_gene: TRBD1; abundance: few; CDR3aa: ASSLPGRTGSYEQY